The 11 T cell receptor beta chains reported below all come from one sample, sequenced in a study of monozygotic twins with inflammatory bowel disease. TCRdb re-analyzed the 5' RACE reads; it lists each CDR3 protein once, without DNA. The sample data list 150,000 to 200,000 distinct CDR3 sequences. Material: blood. Receptor source: a human donor with ulcerative colitis or Crohn's disease, or a healthy co-twin of an affected twin (not recorded which).

The chain joins TRBV28 to TRBJ2-7; TCRdb designates TRBD1, a call that cannot be tested without DNA. This CDR3 spans 16 amino acids. Germline-derived CDR1 and CDR2 are MDHEN and SYDVKM. The CDR3 sequence: CASRFPSGDVTYEQYF.

The chain's CDR3 is CASNRQGSYEQYF. This chain uses TRBV6-6 with TRBJ2-7. Germline assignment: CDR1 MNHNY and CDR2 SVGAGI (reference sequence). The length of the CDR3 is 13 residues.

This chain links TRBV28 with TRBJ1-5; no DNA is available, so the TRBD1 call from TCRdb remains unchecked. This CDR3 has 15 amino acids. In germline, CDR1 is MDHEN, CDR2 SYDVKM. The CDR3 region is CASSLPGASNQPQHF.

This sequence joins TRBV18 and TRBJ2-7. The germline CDR1 and CDR2 sequences are KGHSH and LQKENI. The CDR3 has 14 residues. The CDR3 reads CASSPVQESYEQYF.

CDR3 amino acids: CAWSGRERLNYGYTF. The rearrangement links TRBV30 to TRBJ1-2. The CDR3 length is 15 residues. Germline V gene data show CDR1 as GTSNPN and CDR2 as SVGIG (reference sequence).

The CDR3 loop reads CRALAGGSYEQYF. The chain is built from TRBV20-1 and TRBJ2-7; TCRdb's D gene call, TRBD2, goes unchecked for lack of DNA. This CDR3 contains 13 residues. Germline assignment: CDR1 DFQATT and CDR2 SNEGSKA (reference sequence).

The V and J genes are TRBV29-1 and TRBJ2-7; without DNA, the TCRdb call of TRBD1 cannot be checked. The CDR3 extends over 11 amino acids. Looked up from germline, CDR1 is SQVTM and CDR2 is ANQGSEA. The CDR3 loop reads CSVDRGHEQYF.

This sequence joins TRBV4-2 and TRBJ1-4; the TCRdb D gene call, TRBD1, has no DNA to confirm it. Germline V lookup: CDR1 LGHNA, CDR2 YNFKEQ. The CDR3 runs 15 residues. The CDR3 here is CASSQVEDRVAKLFF.

V usage is TRBV30 and J usage is TRBJ1-1; checking the TCRdb D call of TRBD1 is not possible without DNA. The germline V gene has CDR1 GTSNPN and CDR2 SVGIG (reference sequence). This CDR3 spans 13 amino acids. This CDR3 is CACPGQSGTEAFF.

V gene TRBV5-1 combines with J gene TRBJ2-7; TCRdb indicates TRBD1, and absent DNA this call remains unverified. Germline loops: CDR1 SGHRS, CDR2 YFSETQ. The CDR3 has 15 residues. The CDR3 sequence is CASSLPGQGSYEQYF.

The gene calls are TRBV20-1 and TRBJ2-5. This CDR3 has 11 amino acids. CDR1 is DFQATT and CDR2 is SNEGSKA in the germline V gene (reference sequence). The CDR3 sequence: CSARESETQYF.